The entry below gives a single T cell receptor (beta chain) sequence along with its context. This clonotype was observed a handful of times. What antigen it recognizes has not been identified. One base away there is no much larger clone; base qualities are not given. The entry originates in a study of post-analysis software for immune sequencing data (dated by TCRdb to about 2015). With regard to the full study: Recorded disease courses included relapsing-remitting, secondary progressive and progressive-relapsing multiple sclerosis, with some patients lacking subtype annotation. A subset of samples was prepared in parallel using single-end sample barcoding, then pooled and co-amplified after Illumina adapter ligation. The multiple sclerosis patient repertoires were compared with 10 or so previously published healthy control repertoires from donors aged about 6 to 26 years. Summary of the overall study and its limitations: Compared with controls, multiple sclerosis patients had significantly lower normalized Chao1 diversity, a finding suggesting substantial peripheral T-cell clonal expansion. Patients showed significantly higher frequencies than controls for roughly five TRBV segments, among them TRBV5-6, TRBV5-1 and TRBV20-1. Strong co-clustering of samples prepared in the same batch was shown by direct clustering with F measure, prompting a batch-effect correction. The control group was slightly older than the multiple sclerosis patient group.

Library method: PCR. The sequencer was an Illumina HiSeq 2500. To reduce PCR and sequencing biases, unique molecular identifiers were incorporated into the TCR beta cDNA libraries. Every 1 to 10 million input T cells yielded 500,000 or so cDNA molecules, meaning each molecule approximated one T cell. The same protocol used for the earlier healthy control dataset was applied to prepare and sequence the patient libraries. Within a given batch, samples were prepared together, multiplexed and sequenced on the same HiSeq lane. The paper's data handling went like this. MIGEC handled the raw barcoded reads, throwing out single-read molecular identifier groups before consensus assembly and CDR3 extraction. VDJtools was used for post-analysis of the clonotype tables, with diversity normalized by down-sampling every dataset to the smallest sample size. Repertoire overlap clustering matched CDR3 amino acid but not nucleotide sequences to correct batch-related cross-sample contamination. The public reads were reprocessed in TCRdb via fastp at Q25 and MiXCR, keeping in-frame beta chains. Each record represents a unique CDR3 protein, reported with the most common genes and DNA among its rows. These V and J calls originate from TCRdb's pipeline instead of the authors' own analysis. The sample contains roughly 800,000 distinct CDR3 sequences, approximately 44% of them found a single time. The leading ten clones occupy 4.9% of the sample.

There are 15 amino acids in the CDR3, from cysteine to phenylalanine inclusive. Here the CDR3 DNA is all that survives: 45 bases in frame from base 1. For this chain, trimming is 5 bases at the V end and 6 bases at the J end, and the number of junction bases without a gene match is 10. Based on the germline V gene, the CDR1 and CDR2 sequences are MDHEN and SYDVKM. TCR beta repertoires were profiled from peripheral blood of about a dozen young patients with multiple sclerosis to demonstrate the VDJtools post-analysis software. Multiple sclerosis patients were children and adolescents aged about 6 to 15 years.

The specimen was blood. The rearrangement combines TRBV28 with TRBJ2-7, with 10 bases aligning to TRBD1. The sequence came from a girl under 18 with multiple sclerosis. The CDR3 loop reads CASSLPGQGMSEQYF. The bases are TGTGCCAGCAGTCTCCCGGGACAGGGGATGAGCGAGCAGTACTTC.